A selection of T cell receptor beta chains follows, all from one sample in a study of beta chain features in type 1 diabetes. The method was immunoSEQ multiplex PCR; TCRdb's version includes in-frame clones alone and lacks a portion of them. This table holds 500,000 to 800,000 clones, over 10% found once. The material sequenced was naive CD4+ T cells from blood. The receptors here all came from a man aged 25-45 years with type 1 diabetes. CDR3s include the opening cysteine and the closing phenylalanine or tryptophan. D genes are given only for firm matches. Part of the rows lack a size; the others show once, few, many or a class for expanded clones.

d_gene: TRBD1
abundance: .
v_gene: TRBV5-4
j_gene: TRBJ1-4
CDR3aa: CASSVQGVSGEKLFF
CDR3nt: TGTGCCAGCAGCGTCCAGGGGGTGAGCGGAGAAAAACTGTTTTTT

d_gene: TRBD2
abundance: .
v_gene: TRBV4-1
j_gene: TRBJ2-2
CDR3aa: CASSQASGGVPGELFF
CDR3nt: TGCGCCAGCAGCCAAGCTAGCGGGGGCGTACCCGGGGAGCTGTTTTTT

d_gene: .
abundance: .
v_gene: TRBV7-2
j_gene: TRBJ1-3
CDR3aa: CASSLVGGQSGNTIYF
CDR3nt: TGTGCCAGCAGCTTAGTGGGAGGACAATCTGGAAACACCATATATTTT

d_gene: TRBD2
abundance: .
v_gene: TRBV9
j_gene: TRBJ2-3
CDR3aa: CASSVATGTSGGNTDTQYF
CDR3nt: TGTGCCAGCAGCGTAGCTACAGGGACTAGCGGGGGGAACACAGATACGCAGTATTTT

d_gene: TRBD1
abundance: .
v_gene: TRBV27
j_gene: TRBJ2-7
CDR3aa: CASSRAQGVGEQYF
CDR3nt: TGTGCCAGCAGTAGGGCTCAGGGGGTTGGCGAGCAGTACTTC

d_gene: TRBD1
abundance: few
v_gene: TRBV5-1
j_gene: TRBJ1-1
CDR3aa: CASSEGTGMNTEAFF
CDR3nt: TGCGCCAGCAGCGAGGGGACAGGAATGAACACTGAAGCTTTCTTT

d_gene: .
abundance: few
v_gene: TRBV7-9
j_gene: TRBJ1-4
CDR3aa: CASRAATNEKLFF
CDR3nt: TGTGCCAGCCGTGCTGCAACTAATGAAAAACTGTTTTTT

d_gene: .
abundance: .
v_gene: TRBV30
j_gene: TRBJ2-7
CDR3aa: CAWSLDPSLMGEQYF
CDR3nt: TGTGCCTGGTCCTTAGACCCCTCCCTCATGGGCGAGCAGTACTTC

d_gene: .
abundance: few
v_gene: TRBV18
j_gene: TRBJ1-3
CDR3aa: CASSPRSISGNTIYF
CDR3nt: TGTGCCAGCTCCCCCCGAAGCATCTCTGGAAACACCATATATTTT

d_gene: TRBD1
abundance: few
v_gene: TRBV19
j_gene: TRBJ1-1
CDR3aa: CASSIPRDSGNTEAFF
CDR3nt: TGTGCCAGTAGTATTCCCCGGGACAGTGGAAACACTGAAGCTTTCTTT

d_gene: .
abundance: few
v_gene: TRBV2
j_gene: TRBJ2-1
CDR3aa: CASSSAGSAYNEQFF
CDR3nt: TGTGCCAGCAGTTCGGCAGGGTCGGCGTACAATGAGCAGTTCTTC

d_gene: .
abundance: .
v_gene: TRBV2
j_gene: TRBJ2-2
CDR3aa: CASTDWVTGELFF
CDR3nt: TGTGCCAGCACCGACTGGGTCACCGGGGAGCTGTTTTTT

d_gene: TRBD2
abundance: few
v_gene: TRBV30
j_gene: TRBJ2-1
CDR3aa: CAWRERGEWNEQFF
CDR3nt: TGTGCCTGGCGGGAGCGGGGGGAGTGGAATGAGCAGTTCTTC

d_gene: .
abundance: .
v_gene: TRBV18
j_gene: TRBJ2-2
CDR3aa: CASSPSGRGTNTGELFF
CDR3nt: TGTGCCAGCTCACCGTCAGGGCGGGGTACGAACACCGGGGAGCTGTTTTTT

d_gene: .
abundance: .
v_gene: TRBV27
j_gene: TRBJ1-5
CDR3aa: CASSWQGGNQPQHF
CDR3nt: TGTGCCAGCAGTTGGCAGGGTGGAAATCAGCCCCAGCATTTT

d_gene: .
abundance: .
v_gene: TRBV5-1
j_gene: TRBJ2-6
CDR3aa: CASSLASGSGANVLTF
CDR3nt: TGCGCCAGCAGCTTGGCCTCTGGATCTGGGGCCAACGTCCTGACTTTC

d_gene: .
abundance: few
v_gene: TRBV9
j_gene: TRBJ2-2
CDR3aa: CASSASSGTLAGELFF
CDR3nt: TGTGCCAGCAGCGCCTCCTCCGGGACACTAGCCGGGGAGCTGTTTTTT

d_gene: .
abundance: few
v_gene: TRBV6-1
j_gene: TRBJ2-1
CDR3aa: CASSDYRVYNEQFF
CDR3nt: TGTGCCAGCAGTGATTACAGAGTTTACAATGAGCAGTTCTTC

d_gene: TRBD2
abundance: .
v_gene: TRBV5-1
j_gene: TRBJ2-5
CDR3aa: CASSLAPGAGGSETQYF
CDR3nt: TGCGCCAGCAGCTTGGCCCCCGGAGCGGGGGGTTCAGAGACCCAGTACTTC

d_gene: .
abundance: .
v_gene: TRBV5-6
j_gene: TRBJ2-3
CDR3aa: CASSLNGGSYTDTQYF
CDR3nt: TGTGCCAGCAGCTTGAATGGGGGTAGTTACACAGATACGCAGTATTTT

d_gene: TRBD1
abundance: few
v_gene: TRBV6-6
j_gene: TRBJ2-1
CDR3aa: CASRLEQGTEQFF
CDR3nt: TGTGCCAGCAGGCTCGAACAGGGGACTGAGCAGTTCTTC